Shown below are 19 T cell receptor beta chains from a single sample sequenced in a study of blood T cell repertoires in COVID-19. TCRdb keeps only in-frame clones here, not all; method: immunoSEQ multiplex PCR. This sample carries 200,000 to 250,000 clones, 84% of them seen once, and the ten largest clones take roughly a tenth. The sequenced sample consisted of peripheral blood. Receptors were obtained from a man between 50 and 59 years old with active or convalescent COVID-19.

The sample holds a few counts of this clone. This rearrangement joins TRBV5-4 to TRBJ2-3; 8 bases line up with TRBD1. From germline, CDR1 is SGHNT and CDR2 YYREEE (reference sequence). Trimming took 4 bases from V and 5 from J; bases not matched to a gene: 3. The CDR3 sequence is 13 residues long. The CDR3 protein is CASSQDREDTQYF. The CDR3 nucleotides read TGTGCCAGCAGCCAGGACAGGGAAGATACGCAGTATTTT.

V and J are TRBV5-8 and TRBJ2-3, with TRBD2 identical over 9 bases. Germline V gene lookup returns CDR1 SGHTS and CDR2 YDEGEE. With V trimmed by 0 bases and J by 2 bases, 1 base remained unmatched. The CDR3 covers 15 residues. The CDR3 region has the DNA TGTGCCAGCAGCTTGGGGACTAGCGACACAGATACGCAGTATTTT. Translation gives CASSLGTSDTDTQYF. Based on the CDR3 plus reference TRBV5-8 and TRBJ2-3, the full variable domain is EAGVTQSPTHLIKTRGQQATLRCSPISGHTSVYWYQQALGLGLQFLLWYDEGEERNRGNFPPRFSGRQFPNYSSELNVNALELEDSALYLCASSLGTSDTDTQYFGPGTRLTVL.

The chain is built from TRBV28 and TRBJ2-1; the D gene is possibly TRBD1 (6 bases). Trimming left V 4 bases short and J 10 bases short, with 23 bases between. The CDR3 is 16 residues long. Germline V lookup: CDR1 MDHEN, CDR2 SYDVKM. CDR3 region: CASSSPGSRPRGEQFF. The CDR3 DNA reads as TGTGCCAGCAGTTCTCCCGGCAGCCGACCTAGGGGGGAGCAGTTCTTC. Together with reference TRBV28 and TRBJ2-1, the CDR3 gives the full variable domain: DVKVTQSSRYLVKRTGEKVFLECVQDMDHENMFWYRQDPGLGLRLIYFSYDVKMKEKGDIPEGYSVSREKKERFSLILESASTNQTSMYLCASSSPGSRPRGEQFFGPGTRLTVL.

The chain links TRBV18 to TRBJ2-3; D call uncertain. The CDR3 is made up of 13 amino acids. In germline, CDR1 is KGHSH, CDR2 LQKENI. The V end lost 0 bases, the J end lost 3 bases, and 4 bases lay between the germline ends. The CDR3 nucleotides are TGTGCCAGCTCACCACCGGCAACAGATACGCAGTATTTT. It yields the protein CASSPPATDTQYF. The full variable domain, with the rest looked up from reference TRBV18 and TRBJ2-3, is NAGVMQNPRHLVRRRGQEARLRCSPMKGHSHVYWYRQLPEEGLKFMVYLQKENIIDESGMPKERFSAEFPKEGPSILRIQQVVRGDSAAYFCASSPPATDTQYFGPGTRLTVL.

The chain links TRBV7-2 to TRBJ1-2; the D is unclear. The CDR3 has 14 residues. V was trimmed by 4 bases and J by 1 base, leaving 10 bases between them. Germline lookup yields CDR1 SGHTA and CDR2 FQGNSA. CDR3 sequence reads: CASSSQLINYGYTF. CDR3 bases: TGTGCCAGCAGCTCACAGCTTATTAACTATGGCTACACCTTC.

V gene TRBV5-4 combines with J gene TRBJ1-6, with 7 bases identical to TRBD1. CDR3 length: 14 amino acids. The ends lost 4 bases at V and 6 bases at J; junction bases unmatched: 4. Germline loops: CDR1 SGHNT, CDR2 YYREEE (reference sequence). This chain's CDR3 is CASSRDSLNSPLHF. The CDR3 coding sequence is TGTGCCAGCAGCCGGGACAGCCTTAATTCACCCCTCCACTTT.

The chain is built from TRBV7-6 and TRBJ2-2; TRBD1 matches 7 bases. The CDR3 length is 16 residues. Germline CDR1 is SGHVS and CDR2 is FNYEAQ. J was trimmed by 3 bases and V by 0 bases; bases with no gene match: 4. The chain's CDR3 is CASSLAGTAYTGELFF. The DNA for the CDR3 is TGTGCCAGCAGCTTAGCGGGGACAGCCTACACCGGGGAGCTGTTTTTT.

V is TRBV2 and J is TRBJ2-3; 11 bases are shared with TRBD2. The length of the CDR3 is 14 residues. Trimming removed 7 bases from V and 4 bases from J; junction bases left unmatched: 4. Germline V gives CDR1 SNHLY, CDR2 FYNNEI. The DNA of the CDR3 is TGTGCCAGCAATCTAGCGGGGGGCTCAGATACGCAGTATTTT. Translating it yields CASNLAGGSDTQYF.

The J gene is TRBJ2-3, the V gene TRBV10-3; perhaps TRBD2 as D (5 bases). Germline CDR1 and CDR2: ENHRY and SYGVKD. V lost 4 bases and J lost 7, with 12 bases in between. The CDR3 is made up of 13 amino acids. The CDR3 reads CAISGKEVNTQYF. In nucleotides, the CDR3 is TGTGCCATCAGTGGGAAGGAGGTAAATACGCAGTATTTT.

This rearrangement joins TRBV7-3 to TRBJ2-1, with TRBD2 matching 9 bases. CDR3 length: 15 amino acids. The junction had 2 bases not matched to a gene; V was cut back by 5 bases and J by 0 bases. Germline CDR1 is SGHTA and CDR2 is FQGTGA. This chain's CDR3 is CASSVSGSSYNEQFF. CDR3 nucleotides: TGTGCCAGCAGCGTTAGCGGGAGCTCCTACAATGAGCAGTTCTTC.

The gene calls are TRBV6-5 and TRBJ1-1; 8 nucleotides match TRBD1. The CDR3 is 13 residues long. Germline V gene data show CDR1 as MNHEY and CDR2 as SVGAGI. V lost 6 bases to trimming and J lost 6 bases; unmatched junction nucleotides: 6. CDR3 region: CASSPRGPSEAFF. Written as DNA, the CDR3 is TGTGCCAGCAGCCCCAGGGGGCCGTCTGAAGCTTTCTTT.

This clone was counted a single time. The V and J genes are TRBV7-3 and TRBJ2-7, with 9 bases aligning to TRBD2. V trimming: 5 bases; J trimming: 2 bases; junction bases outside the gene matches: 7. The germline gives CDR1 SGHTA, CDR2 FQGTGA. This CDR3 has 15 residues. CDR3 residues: CASSQRAGGTYEQYF. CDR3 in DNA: TGTGCCAGCAGCCAGCGGGCGGGAGGGACCTACGAGCAGTACTTC.

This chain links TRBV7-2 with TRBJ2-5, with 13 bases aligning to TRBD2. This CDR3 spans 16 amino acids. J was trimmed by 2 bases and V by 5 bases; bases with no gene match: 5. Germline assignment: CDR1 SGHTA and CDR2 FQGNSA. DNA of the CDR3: TGTGCCAGCAGCCCCGGACTAGCGGGAGCACAAGAGACCCAGTACTTC. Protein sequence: CASSPGLAGAQETQYF.

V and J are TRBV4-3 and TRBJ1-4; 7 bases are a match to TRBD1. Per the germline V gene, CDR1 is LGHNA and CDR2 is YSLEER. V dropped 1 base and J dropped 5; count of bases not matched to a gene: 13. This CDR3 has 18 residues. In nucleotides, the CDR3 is TGCGCCAGCAGCCAAGTCCCCAGGGAGACAGGGTCAAATGAAAAACTGTTTTTT. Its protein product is CASSQVPRETGSNEKLFF.

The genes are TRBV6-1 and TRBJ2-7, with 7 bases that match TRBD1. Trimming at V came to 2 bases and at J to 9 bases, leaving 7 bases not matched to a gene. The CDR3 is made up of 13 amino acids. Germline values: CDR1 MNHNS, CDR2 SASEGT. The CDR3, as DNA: TGTGCCAGCAGTGAATCAGGGGGTAGAGTGCAGTACGTC. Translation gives CASSESGGRVQYV.

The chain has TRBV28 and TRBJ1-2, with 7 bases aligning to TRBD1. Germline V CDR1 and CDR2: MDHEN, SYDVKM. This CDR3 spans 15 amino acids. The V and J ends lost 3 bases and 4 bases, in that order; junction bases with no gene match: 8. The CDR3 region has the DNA TGTGCCAGCAGTTTCGGTCAGGGGGGACTCTATGGCTACACCTTC. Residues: CASSFGQGGLYGYTF.

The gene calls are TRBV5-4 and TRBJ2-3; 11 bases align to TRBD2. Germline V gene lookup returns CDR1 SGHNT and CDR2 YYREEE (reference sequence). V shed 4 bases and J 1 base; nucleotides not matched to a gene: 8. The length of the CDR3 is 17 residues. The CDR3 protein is CASSLSLAGGRTDTQYF. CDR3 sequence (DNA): TGTGCCAGCAGCCTGTCCCTAGCGGGGGGCCGCACAGATACGCAGTATTTT.

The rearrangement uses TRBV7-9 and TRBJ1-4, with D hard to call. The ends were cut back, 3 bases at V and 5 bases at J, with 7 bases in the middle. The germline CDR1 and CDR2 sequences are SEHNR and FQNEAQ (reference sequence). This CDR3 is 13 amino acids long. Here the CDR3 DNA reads TGTGCCAGCAGCTTTTGGGAGAATGAAAAACTGTTTTTT. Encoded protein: CASSFWENEKLFF.

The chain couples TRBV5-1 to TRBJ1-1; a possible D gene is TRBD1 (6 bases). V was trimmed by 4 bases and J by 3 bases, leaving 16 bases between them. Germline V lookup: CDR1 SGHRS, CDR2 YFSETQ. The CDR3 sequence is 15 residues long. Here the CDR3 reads CASSPEFPGDTEAFF. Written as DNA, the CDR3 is TGCGCCAGCAGCCCTGAATTTCCAGGGGACACTGAAGCTTTCTTT.